This is a list of T cell receptor beta chains from one sample in a study of blood T cell repertoires in COVID-19. Using immunoSEQ multiplex PCR, the repertoire was profiled, and TCRdb retains in-frame clones only, with some absent. The data show around 140,000 clones, about nine tenths seen once. The sample was peripheral blood. The receptors derive from a woman between 65 and 79 years old with COVID-19, enrolled during active disease. Both conserved end residues are part of each CDR3. The D gene is left open where the match is weak. Clone sizes are given selectively: once, few, many, or a class where the clone is expanded.

. | TRBJ1-2 | TRBD1 | TRBV28 | CASSSDRAGYGYTF | TGTGCCAGCAGTTCTGACAGGGCTGGTTATGGCTACACCTTC
. | TRBJ2-3 | . | TRBV5-1 | CASSHRDFVSTDTQYF | TGCGCCAGCAGCCACCGGGACTTCGTTAGCACAGATACGCAGTATTTT
. | TRBJ1-4 | . | TRBV5-4 | CASSLDRSNEKLFF | TGTGCCAGCAGCTTGGACCGGAGTAATGAAAAACTGTTTTTT
. | TRBJ2-3 | TRBD2 | TRBV7-2 | CASSVQAGPTDTQYF | TGTGCCAGCAGCGTTCAAGCGGGACCCACAGATACGCAGTATTTT
. | TRBJ2-1 | . | TRBV7-9 | CASSLDSSYNEQFF | TGTGCCAGCAGCCTGGACAGCTCCTACAATGAGCAGTTCTTC
. | TRBJ1-1 | . | TRBV5-1 | CASSRDSKNTEAFF | TGCGCCAGCAGCCGAGACAGTAAGAACACTGAAGCTTTCTTT
. | TRBJ2-7 | TRBD1 | TRBV15 | CATGTRTGSSYEQYF | TGTGCCACCGGCACCCGGACAGGGTCATCCTACGAGCAGTACTTC
few | TRBJ2-1 | TRBD1 | TRBV24-1 | CATSEGQVNEQFF | TGTGCCACCAGTGAGGGACAGGTCAATGAGCAGTTCTTC
. | TRBJ1-2 | TRBD1 | TRBV19 | CASSQTGSNYGYTF | TGTGCCAGTAGCCAGACAGGGTCTAACTATGGCTACACCTTC
. | TRBJ1-2 | . | TRBV4-1 | CASSQGTYGYGYTF | TGCGCCAGCAGCCAAGGGACTTATGGCTATGGCTACACCTTC
few | TRBJ1-1 | . | TRBV7-9 | CASSLWPPRTEAFF | TGTGCCAGCAGCTTATGGCCCCCGCGGACTGAAGCTTTCTTT